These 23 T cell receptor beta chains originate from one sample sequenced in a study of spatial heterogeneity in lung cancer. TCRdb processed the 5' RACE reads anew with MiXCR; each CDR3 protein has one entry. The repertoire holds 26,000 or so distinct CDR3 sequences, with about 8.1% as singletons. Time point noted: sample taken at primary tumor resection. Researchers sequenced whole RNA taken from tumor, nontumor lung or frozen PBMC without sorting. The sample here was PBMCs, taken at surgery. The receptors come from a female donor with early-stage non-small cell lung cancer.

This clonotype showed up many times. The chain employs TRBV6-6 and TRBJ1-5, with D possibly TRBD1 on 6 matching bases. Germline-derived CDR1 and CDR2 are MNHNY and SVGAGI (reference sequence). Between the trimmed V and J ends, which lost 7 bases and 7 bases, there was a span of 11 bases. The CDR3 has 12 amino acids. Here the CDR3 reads CASNVQGQPQHF. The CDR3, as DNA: TGTGCCAGCAATGTCCAGGGGCAGCCCCAGCATTTT.

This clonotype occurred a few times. CDR3 nucleotides: TGTGCCAGCAGCCTCGACAGGGATGGAAACACCATATATTTT. It specifies CASSLDRDGNTIYF. The chain links TRBV12-3 or TRBV12-4 to TRBJ1-3; 7 positions match TRBD1. J lost 3 bases, V lost 6 bases, and 5 bases had no gene match. The CDR3 has 14 residues.

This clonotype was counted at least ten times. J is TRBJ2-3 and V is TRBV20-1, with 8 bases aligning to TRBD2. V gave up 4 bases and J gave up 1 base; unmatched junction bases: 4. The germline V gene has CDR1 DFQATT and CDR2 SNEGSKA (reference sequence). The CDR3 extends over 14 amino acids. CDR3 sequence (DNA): TGCAGTGCTAATCCGGGACTAGGCACAGATACGCAGTATTTT. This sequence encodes CSANPGLGTDTQYF.

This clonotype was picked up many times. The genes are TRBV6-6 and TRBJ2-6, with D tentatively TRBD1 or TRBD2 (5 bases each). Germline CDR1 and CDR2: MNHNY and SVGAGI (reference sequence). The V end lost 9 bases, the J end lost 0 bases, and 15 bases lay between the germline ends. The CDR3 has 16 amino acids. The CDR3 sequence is CASLGGGASGANVLTF. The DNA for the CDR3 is TGTGCCAGTTTGGGTGGGGGAGCCTCTGGGGCCAACGTCCTGACTTTC.

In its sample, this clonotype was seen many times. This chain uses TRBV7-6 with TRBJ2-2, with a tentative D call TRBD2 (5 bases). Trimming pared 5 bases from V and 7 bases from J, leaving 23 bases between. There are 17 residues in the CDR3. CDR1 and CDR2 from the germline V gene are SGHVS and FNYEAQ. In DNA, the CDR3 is TGTGCCAGCAGCCCTTCACTAGGTCCCCAGATGGGCGGGGAGCTGTTTTTT. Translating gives CASSPSLGPQMGGELFF. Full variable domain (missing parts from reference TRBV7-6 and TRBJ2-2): GAGVSQSPRYKVTKRGQDVALRCDPISGHVSLYWYRQALGQGPEFLTYFNYEAQQDKSGLPNDRFSAERPEGSISTLTIQRTEQRDSAMYRCASSPSLGPQMGGELFFGEGSRLTVL.

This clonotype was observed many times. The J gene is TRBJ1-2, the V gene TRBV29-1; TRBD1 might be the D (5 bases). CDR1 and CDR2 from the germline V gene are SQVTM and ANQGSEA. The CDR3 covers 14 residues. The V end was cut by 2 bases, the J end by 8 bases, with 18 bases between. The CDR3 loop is CSVEPQGAGRGYTF. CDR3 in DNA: TGCAGCGTTGAACCTCAGGGAGCAGGGAGGGGCTACACCTTC.

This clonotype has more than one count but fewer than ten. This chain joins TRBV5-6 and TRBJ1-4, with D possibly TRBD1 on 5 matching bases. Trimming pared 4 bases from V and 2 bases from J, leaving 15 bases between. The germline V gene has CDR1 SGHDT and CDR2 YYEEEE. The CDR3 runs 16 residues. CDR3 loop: CASSRRQTYTNEKLFF. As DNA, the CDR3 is TGTGCCAGCAGCCGGCGACAGACGTATACTAATGAAAAACTGTTTTTT.

The CDR3 region has the DNA TGTGCCAGCAGTGTTGTAGGGGGACGGAACACTGAAGCTTTCTTT. Its translation is CASSVVGGRNTEAFF. The chain uses TRBV2 and TRBJ1-1; maybe TRBD1 (6 bases). Trimming removed 4 bases from V and 1 base from J, with 13 bases in between. There are 15 residues in the CDR3. Germline CDR1 is SNHLY and CDR2 is FYNNEI.

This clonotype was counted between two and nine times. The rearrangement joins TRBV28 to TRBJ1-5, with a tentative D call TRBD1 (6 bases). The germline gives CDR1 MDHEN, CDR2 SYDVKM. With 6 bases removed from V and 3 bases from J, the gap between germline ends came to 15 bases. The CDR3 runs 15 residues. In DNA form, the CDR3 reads TGTGCCAGCAGCCCCCGGGGGCAGCTCAATCAGCCCCAGCATTTT. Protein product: CASSPRGQLNQPQHF.

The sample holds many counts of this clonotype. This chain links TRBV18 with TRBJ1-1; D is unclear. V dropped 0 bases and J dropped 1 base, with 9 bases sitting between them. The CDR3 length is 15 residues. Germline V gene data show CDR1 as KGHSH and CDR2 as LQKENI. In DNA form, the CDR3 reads TGTGCCAGCTCACCACCGCGGCCGTCGAACACTGAAGCTTTCTTT. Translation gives CASSPPRPSNTEAFF.

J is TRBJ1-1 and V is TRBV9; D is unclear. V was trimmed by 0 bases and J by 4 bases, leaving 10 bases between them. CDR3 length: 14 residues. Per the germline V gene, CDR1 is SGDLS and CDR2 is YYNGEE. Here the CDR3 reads CASSVVAGSTEAFF. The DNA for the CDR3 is TGTGCCAGCAGCGTAGTTGCGGGGAGCACTGAAGCTTTCTTT.

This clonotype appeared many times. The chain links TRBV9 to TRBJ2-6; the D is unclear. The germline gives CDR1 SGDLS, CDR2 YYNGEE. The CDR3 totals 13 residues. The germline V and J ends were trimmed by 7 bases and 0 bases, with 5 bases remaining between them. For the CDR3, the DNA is TGTGCCAGCCGTAGCTCTGGGGCCAACGTCCTGACTTTC. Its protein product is CASRSSGANVLTF.

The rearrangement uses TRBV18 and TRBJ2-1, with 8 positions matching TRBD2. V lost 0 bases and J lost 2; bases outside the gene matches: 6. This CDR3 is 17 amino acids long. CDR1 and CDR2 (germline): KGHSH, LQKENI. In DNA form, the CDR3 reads TGTGCCAGCTCACCACCGCCCGAACTAGCGGCCTACAATGAGCAGTTCTTC. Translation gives CASSPPPELAAYNEQFF.

CDR3 coding DNA: TGCGCCAGCAGCCAAGCTGGGGTCCAGGGGGGTGAGCAGTTCTTC. It translates to CASSQAGVQGGEQFF. This sequence joins TRBV4-1 and TRBJ2-1, with D possibly being TRBD1 (7 bases). Trimming took 1 base from V and 9 from J, leaving 16 bases between them. The germline gives CDR1 MGHRA, CDR2 YSYEKL. The CDR3 extends over 15 amino acids.

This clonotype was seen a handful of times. The CDR3 is CASSPLHEQFF. The CDR3 DNA is TGTGCCAGCAGCCCCCTGCATGAGCAGTTCTTC. The J gene is TRBJ2-1, the V gene TRBV7-2, with D uncertain. CDR3 length: 11 residues. Germline CDR1 reads SGHTA; CDR2 reads FQGNSA. V lost 5 bases and J lost 8, with 7 bases in between.

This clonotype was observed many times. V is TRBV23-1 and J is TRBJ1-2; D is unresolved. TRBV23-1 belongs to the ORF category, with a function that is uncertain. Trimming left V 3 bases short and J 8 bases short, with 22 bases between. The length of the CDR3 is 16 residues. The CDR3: CASSQYLTREAGGYTF. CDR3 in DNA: TGCGCCAGCAGTCAGTACTTGACGCGGGAAGCGGGAGGCTACACCTTC.

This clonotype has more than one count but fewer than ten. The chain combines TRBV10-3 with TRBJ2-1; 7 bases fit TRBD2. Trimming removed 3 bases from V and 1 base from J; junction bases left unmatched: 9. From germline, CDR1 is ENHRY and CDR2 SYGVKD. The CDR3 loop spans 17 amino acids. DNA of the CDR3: TGTGCCATCAGTGACCCCTTGTCCGGGAGGTCCTACAATGAGCAGTTCTTC. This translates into CAISDPLSGRSYNEQFF.

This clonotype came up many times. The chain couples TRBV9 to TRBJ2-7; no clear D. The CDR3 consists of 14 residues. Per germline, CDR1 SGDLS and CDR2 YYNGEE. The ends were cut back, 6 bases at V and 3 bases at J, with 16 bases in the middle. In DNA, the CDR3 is TGTGCCAGCAACGAACCGTGGGGTTGCTACGAGCAGTACGTC. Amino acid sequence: CASNEPWGCYEQYV.

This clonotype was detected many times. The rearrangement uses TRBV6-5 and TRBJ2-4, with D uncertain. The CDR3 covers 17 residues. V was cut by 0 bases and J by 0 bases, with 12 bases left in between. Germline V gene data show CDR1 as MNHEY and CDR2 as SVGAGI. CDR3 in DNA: TGTGCCAGCAGTTACTCGTATTCGAGTCTAGCCAAAAACATTCAGTACTTC. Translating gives CASSYSYSSLAKNIQYF.

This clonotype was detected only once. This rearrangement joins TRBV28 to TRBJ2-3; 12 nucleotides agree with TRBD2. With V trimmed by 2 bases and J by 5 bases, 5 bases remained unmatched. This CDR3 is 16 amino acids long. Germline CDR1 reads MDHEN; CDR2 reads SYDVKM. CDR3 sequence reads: CASSLRLAGGGDTQYF. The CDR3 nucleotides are TGTGCCAGCAGTTTACGTCTAGCGGGAGGGGGAGATACGCAGTATTTT.

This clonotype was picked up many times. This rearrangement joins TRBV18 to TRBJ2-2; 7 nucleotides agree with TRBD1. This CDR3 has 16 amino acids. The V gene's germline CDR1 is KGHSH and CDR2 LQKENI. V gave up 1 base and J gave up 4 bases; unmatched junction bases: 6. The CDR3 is CASSPRQQGTTGELFF. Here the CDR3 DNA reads TGTGCCAGCTCACCACGGCAACAGGGGACCACCGGGGAGCTGTTTTTT.

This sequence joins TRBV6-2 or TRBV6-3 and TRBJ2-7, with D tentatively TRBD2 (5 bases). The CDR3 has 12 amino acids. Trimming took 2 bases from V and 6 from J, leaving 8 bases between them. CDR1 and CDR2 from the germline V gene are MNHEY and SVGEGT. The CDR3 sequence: CASSYAGFEQYV. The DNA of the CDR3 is TGTGCCAGCAGTTACGCGGGTTTCGAGCAGTACGTC.

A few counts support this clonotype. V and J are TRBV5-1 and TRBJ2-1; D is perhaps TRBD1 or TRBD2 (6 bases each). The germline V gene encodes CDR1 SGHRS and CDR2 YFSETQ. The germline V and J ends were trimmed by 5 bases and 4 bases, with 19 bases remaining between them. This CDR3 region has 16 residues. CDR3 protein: CASRVGGHSPYNEQFF. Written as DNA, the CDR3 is TGCGCCAGCAGGGTCGGGGGACATTCACCATACAATGAGCAGTTCTTC.